The 7 T cell receptor beta chains listed next were all sequenced from one sample in a study of spatial heterogeneity in lung cancer. Whole-study findings and limits: Mutation counts in tumors were tracked by counts of expanded intratumoral alpha and beta TCRs.

Antigens for these TCRs are unknown. One entry per CDR3 protein, called by TCRdb with MiXCR from the 5' RACE reads. This sample has roughly 4,000 distinct CDR3 sequences, with over 4.5% found just once. Regarding time point: sample taken at primary tumor resection. The sample in question was lung tumor tissue, obtained at surgery. The receptors derive from a female donor with early-stage non-small cell lung cancer.

By sample fraction, this clonotype is medium-sized. V gene TRBV5-1 combines with J gene TRBJ2-3, with unresolved D. Trimming removed 0 bases at V and 0 bases at J, with 8 bases between. This CDR3 region has 15 residues. CDR1 and CDR2 (germline): SGHRS, YFSETQ. CDR3 bases: TGCGCCAGCAGCTTGGTTGGCCTTAGCACAGATACGCAGTATTTT. It yields the protein CASSLVGLSTDTQYF. The variable domain in full, with the rest retrieved from reference TRBV5-1 and TRBJ2-3, is KAGVTQTPRYLIKTRGQQVTLSCSPISGHRSVSWYQQTPGQGLQFLFEYFSETQRNKGNFPGRFSGRQFSNSRSEMNVSTLELGDSALYLCASSLVGLSTDTQYFGPGTRLTVL.

Only one count was recorded for this clonotype. This chain uses TRBV6-6 with TRBJ2-7, with 9 bases matching TRBD1. The germline V gene has CDR1 MNHNY and CDR2 SVGAGI (reference sequence). After removal of 6 bases from V and 5 bases from J, the junction contained 11 bases not matched to a gene. The CDR3 extends over 15 amino acids. The chain's CDR3 is CASRETGQGRHEQYF. For the CDR3, the DNA is TGTGCCAGCAGAGAAACGGGACAGGGACGGCACGAGCAGTACTTC.

A note on this clonotype: A read error may explain this, as a much larger clone is one base away. The CDR3 DNA follows: TGCGCCAGCAGCCAAATCAGTGGGACGAACGAGCAGTACTTC. Translating it yields CASSQISGTNEQYF. The chain joins TRBV4-1 to TRBJ2-7; D is possibly TRBD1 or TRBD2 (5 bases each). In germline, CDR1 is MGHRA, CDR2 YSYEKL. Trimming left V 2 bases short and J 5 bases short, with 13 bases between. The CDR3 runs to 14 residues.

This clonotype is large within its sample. V and J are TRBV5-5 and TRBJ2-1; 15 nucleotides align to TRBD2. The CDR3 loop spans 16 amino acids. The V and J ends lost 4 bases and 7 bases, in that order; junction bases with no gene match: 6. Germline V gives CDR1 SGHKS, CDR2 YYEKEE (reference sequence). The CDR3 bases are TGTGCCAGCAGCGCTCCCGGGACTAGCGGGGGGAATGAGCAGTTCTTC. Encoded protein: CASSAPGTSGGNEQFF. The variable domain in full, with the rest retrieved from reference TRBV5-5 and TRBJ2-1, is DAGVTQSPTHLIKTRGQQVTLRCSPISGHKSVSWYQQVLGQGPQFIFQYYEKEERGRGNFPDRFSARQFPNYSSELNVNALLLGDSALYLCASSAPGTSGGNEQFFGPGTRLTVL.

In this sample, this clonotype turned up a few times. The V gene is TRBV7-2, the J gene TRBJ2-3; 9 nucleotides align to TRBD2. Trimming at V came to 5 bases and at J to 10 bases, leaving 13 bases not matched to a gene. Looked up from germline, CDR1 is SGHTA and CDR2 is FQGNSA. The CDR3 sequence is 15 residues long. CDR3 loop: CASSASLAGRRSQYF. The CDR3 DNA is TGTGCCAGCAGCGCTAGTCTAGCGGGGCGGAGATCGCAGTATTTT.

By sample fraction, this clonotype is medium-sized. This chain connects TRBV6-5 to TRBJ2-3, with D perhaps assigned TRBD1 or TRBD2 (5 bases each). This CDR3 comprises 15 residues. V was trimmed by 6 bases and J by 0 bases, leaving 13 bases between them. Germline V CDR1 and CDR2: MNHEY, SVGAGI. The CDR3 DNA reads TGTGCCAGCAGGAGATCGGGACCAAGCACAGATACGCAGTATTTT. The encoded protein is CASRRSGPSTDTQYF.

Judged by abundance, this clonotype is medium-sized. The chain uses TRBV3-1 and TRBJ1-1, with D unclear. This CDR3 is 15 amino acids long. V shed 0 bases and J shed 4 bases, with 12 bases lying between them. In germline, CDR1 is LGHDT, CDR2 YNNKEL (reference sequence). CDR3 DNA: TGTGCCAGCAGCCAAGATGGCACAGCACGCACTGAAGCTTTCTTT. It yields the protein CASSQDGTARTEAFF.